This T cell receptor beta chain was documented in a study of T cell responses to AZD1222 COVID-19 vaccine. Study-wide results and caveats: Reports say nearly half of spike-specific TCRs go after unmutated variant regions.

Comment on this clone: The antigen is undetermined.

Clones were read by immunoSEQ multiplex PCR, and TCRdb kept only the in-frame ones, dropping some. The sample has 86,000 or so clones, roughly 86% seen once. V was clipped by 1 base and J by 4 bases; unmatched bases: 7. Germline CDR1 reads LGHDT; CDR2 reads YNNKEL (reference sequence). This CDR3 comprises 17 residues. The sample in question was peripheral blood, obtained 28 days after the second AZD1222 dose. The chain employs TRBV3-1 (or the pseudogene TRBV3-2) and TRBJ2-5; TRBD2 matches 12 bases. The clonotype was recovered from an adult who received the AZD1222 COVID-19 vaccine. The CDR3 protein is CASSQGRLAGVRETQYF. The CDR3 DNA reads TGTGCCAGCAGCCAAGGGCGACTAGCGGGAGTTCGAGAGACCCAGTACTTC.